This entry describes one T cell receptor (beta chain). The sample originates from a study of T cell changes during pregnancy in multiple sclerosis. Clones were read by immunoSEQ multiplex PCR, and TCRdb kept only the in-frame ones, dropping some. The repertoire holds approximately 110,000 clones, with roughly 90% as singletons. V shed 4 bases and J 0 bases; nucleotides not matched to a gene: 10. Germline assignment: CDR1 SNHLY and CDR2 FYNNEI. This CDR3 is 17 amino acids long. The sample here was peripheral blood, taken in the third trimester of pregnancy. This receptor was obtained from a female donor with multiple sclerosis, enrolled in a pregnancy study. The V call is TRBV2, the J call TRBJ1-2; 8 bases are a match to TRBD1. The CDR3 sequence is CASSGLTGEESNYGYTF. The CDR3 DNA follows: TGTGCCAGCAGTGGCCTGACAGGGGAAGAGTCTAACTATGGCTACACCTTC.